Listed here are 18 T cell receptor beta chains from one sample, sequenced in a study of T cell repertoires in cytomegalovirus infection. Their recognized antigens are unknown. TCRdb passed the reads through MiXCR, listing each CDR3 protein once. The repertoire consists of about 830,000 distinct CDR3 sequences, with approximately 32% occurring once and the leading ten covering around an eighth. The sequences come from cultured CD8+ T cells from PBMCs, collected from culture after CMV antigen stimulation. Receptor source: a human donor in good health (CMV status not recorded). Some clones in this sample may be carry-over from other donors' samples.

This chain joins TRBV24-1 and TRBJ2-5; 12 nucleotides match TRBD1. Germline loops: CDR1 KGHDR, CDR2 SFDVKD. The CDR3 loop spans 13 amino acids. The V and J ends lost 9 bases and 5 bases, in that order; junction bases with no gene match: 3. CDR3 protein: CATGTGGLETQYF. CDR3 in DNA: TGTGCCACCGGGACAGGGGGCCTGGAGACCCAGTACTTC.

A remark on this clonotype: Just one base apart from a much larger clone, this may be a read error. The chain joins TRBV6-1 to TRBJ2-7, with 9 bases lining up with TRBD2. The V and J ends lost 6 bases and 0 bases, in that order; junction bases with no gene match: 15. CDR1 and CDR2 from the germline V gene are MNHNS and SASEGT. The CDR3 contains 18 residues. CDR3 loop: CASRSTGSGLALSYEQYF. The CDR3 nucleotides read TGTGCCAGCAGATCGACAGGTAGTGGACTAGCGCTCTCCTACGAGCAGTACTTC.

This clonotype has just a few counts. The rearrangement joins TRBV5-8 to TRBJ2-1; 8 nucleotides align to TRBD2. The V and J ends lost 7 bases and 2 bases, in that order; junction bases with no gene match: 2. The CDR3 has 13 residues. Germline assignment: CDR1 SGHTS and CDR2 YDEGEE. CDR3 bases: TGTGCCAGCCAGCGGGGGACCTACAATGAGCAGTTCTTC. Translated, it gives CASQRGTYNEQFF.

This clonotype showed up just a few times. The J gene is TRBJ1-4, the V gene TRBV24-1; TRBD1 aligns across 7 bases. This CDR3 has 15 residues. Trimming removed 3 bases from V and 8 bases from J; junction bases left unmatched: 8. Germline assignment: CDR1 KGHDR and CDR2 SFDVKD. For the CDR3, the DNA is TGTGCCACCAGTGATCGACAGGGAGGGGACGAAAAACTGTTTTTT. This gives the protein CATSDRQGGDEKLFF.

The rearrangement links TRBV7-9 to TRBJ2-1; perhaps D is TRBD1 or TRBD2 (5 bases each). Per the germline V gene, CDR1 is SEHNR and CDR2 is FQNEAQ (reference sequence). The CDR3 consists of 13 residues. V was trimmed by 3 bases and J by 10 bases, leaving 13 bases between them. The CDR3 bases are TGTGCCAGCAGCTTGGGGGACGCGACGGAGCAGTTCTTC. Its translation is CASSLGDATEQFF.

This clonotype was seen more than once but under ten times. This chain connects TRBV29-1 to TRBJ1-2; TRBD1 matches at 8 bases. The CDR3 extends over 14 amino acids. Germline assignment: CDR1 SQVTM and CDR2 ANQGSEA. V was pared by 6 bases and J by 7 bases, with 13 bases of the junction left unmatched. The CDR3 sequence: CSVPAQGAASGYTF. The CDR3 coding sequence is TGCAGCGTCCCGGCTCAGGGGGCTGCTTCTGGCTACACCTTC.

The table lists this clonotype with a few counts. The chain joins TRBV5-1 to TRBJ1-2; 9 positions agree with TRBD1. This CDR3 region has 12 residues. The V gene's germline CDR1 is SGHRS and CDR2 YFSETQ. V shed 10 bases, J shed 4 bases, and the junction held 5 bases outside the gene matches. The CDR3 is CAGKDRGYGYTF. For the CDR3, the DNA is TGCGCCGGCAAGGACAGGGGCTATGGCTACACCTTC.

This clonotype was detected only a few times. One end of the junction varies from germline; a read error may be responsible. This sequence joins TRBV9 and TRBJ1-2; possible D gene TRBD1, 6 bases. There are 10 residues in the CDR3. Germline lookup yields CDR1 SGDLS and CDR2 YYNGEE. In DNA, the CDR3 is TGTGCCAGCAGCGGAGGACAGCAACTCTTC. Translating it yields CASSGGQQLF.

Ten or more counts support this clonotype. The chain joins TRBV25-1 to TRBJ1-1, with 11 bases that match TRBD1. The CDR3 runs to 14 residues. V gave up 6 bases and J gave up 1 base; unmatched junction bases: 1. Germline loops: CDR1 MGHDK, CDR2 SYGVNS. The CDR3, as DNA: TGTGCCAGCAGAGGGACAGGGGGGAACACTGAAGCTTTCTTT. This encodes CASRGTGGNTEAFF.

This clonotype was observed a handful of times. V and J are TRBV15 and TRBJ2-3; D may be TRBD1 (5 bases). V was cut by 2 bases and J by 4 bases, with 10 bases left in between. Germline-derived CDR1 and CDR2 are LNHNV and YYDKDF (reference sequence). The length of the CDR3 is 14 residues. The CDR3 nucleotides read TGTGCCACCAGCAGACAGGGATGGGCAGATACGCAGTATTTT. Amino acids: CATSRQGWADTQYF.

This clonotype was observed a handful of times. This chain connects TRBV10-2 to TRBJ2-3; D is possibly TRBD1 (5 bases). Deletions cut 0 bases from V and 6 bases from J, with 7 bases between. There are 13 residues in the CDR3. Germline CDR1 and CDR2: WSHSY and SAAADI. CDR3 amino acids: CASSESRADTQYF. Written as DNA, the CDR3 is TGCGCCAGCAGTGAGTCCAGGGCTGATACGCAGTATTTT.

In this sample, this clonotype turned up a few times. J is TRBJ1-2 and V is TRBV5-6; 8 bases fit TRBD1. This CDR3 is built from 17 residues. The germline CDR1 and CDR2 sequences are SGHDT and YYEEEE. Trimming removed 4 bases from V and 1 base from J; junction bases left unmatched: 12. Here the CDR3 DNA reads TGTGCCAGCAGCATCGGACAGGGCGACCCCCTTAACTATGGCTACACCTTC. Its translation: CASSIGQGDPLNYGYTF.

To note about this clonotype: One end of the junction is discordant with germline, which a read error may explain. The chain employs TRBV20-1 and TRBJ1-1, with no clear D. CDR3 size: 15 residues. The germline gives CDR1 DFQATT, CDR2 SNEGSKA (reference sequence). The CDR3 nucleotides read TGCAGGGCAAAGCGGGGTAAAGGTCCCTCTCTGAAGCCTGAGTTT. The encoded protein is CRAKRGKGPSLKPEF.

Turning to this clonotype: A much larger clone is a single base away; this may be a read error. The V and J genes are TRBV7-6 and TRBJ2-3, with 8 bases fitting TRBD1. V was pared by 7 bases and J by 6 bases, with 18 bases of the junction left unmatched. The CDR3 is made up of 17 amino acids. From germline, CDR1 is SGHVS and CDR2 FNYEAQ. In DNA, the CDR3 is TGTGCCAGCAACAAGTTGCGGACAGGGTCATTATCGGATACGCAGTATTTT. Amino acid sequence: CASNKLRTGSLSDTQYF.

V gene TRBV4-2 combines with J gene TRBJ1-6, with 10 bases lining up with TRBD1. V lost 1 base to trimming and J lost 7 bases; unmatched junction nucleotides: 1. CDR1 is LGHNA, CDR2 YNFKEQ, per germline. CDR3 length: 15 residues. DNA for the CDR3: TGTGCCAGCAGCCAAGCGGGACAGGGGAATTCACCCCTCCACTTT. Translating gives CASSQAGQGNSPLHF.

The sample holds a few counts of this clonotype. CDR3 in amino acids: CASSWGTSGSTDTQYF. Here the CDR3 DNA reads TGTGCCAGCAGTTGGGGTACTAGCGGTAGCACAGATACGCAGTATTTT. This sequence joins TRBV6-6 and TRBJ2-3, with 8 bases fitting TRBD2. The CDR3 contains 16 residues. V lost 4 bases, J lost 0 bases, and 6 bases stayed unmatched. The germline CDR1 and CDR2 sequences are MNHNY and SVGAGI (reference sequence).

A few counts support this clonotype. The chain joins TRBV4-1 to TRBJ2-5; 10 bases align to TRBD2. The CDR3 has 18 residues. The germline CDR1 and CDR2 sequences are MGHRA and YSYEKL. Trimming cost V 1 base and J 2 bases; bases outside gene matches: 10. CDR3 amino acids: CASSQASSGTSVQETQYF. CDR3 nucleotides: TGCGCCAGCAGCCAAGCCTCTTCGGGGACTAGCGTACAAGAGACCCAGTACTTC.

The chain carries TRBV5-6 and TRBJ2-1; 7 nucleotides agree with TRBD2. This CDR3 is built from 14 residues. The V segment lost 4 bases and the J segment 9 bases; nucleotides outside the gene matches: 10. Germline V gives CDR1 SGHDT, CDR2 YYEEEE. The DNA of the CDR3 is TGTGCCAGCAGCCCCGGCAGCGGGGAACTTGAGCAGTTCTTC. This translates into CASSPGSGELEQFF.